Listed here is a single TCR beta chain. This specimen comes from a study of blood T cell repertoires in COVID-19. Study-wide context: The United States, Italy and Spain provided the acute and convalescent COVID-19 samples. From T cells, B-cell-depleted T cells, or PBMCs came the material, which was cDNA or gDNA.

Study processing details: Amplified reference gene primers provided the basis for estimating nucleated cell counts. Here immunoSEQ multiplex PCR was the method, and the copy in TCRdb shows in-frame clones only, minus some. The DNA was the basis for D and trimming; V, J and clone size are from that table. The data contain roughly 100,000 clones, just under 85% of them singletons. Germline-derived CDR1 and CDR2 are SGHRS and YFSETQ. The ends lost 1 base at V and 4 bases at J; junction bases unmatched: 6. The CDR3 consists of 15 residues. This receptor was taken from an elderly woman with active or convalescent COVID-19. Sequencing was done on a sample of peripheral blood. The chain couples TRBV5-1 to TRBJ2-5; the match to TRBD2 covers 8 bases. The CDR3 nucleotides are TGCGCCAGCAGCTTGAACGGGGGGGCCGGAGAGACCCAGTACTTC. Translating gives CASSLNGGAGETQYF.